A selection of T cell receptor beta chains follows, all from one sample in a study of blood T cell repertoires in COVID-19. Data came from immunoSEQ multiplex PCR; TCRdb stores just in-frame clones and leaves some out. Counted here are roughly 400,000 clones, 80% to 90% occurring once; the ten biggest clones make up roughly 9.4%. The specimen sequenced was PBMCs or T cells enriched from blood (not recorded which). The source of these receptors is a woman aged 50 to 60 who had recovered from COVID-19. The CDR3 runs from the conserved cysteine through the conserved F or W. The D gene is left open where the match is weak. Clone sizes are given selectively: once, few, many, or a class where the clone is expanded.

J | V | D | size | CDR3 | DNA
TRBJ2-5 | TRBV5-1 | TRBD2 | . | CASSLAKLAGQETQYF | TGCGCCAGCAGCTTGGCCAAACTAGCGGGGCAAGAGACCCAGTACTTC
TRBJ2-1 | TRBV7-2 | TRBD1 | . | CASSLPPTGVSGLVFF | TGTGCCAGCAGCTTGCCACCGACAGGGGTTTCAGGGTTGGTGTTCTTC
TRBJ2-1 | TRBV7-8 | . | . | CASIGRGPYNEQFF | TGTGCCAGCATTGGGCGGGGGCCCTACAATGAGCAGTTCTTC
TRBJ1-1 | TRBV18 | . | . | CASSPIREATEAFF | TGTGCCAGCTCACCGATCAGGGAGGCCACTGAAGCTTTCTTT
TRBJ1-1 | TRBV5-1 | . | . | CASSRYEGTDTEAFF | TGCGCCAGCAGCCGATATGAGGGAACGGACACTGAAGCTTTCTTT
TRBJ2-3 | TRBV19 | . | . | CASTHRWRGLVDTQYF | TGTGCCAGTACCCACCGGTGGAGGGGCTTGGTGGATACGCAGTATTTT
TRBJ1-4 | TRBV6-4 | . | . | CASSDSKTEKLFF | TGTGCCAGCAGTGACTCGAAGACAGAAAAACTGTTTTTT
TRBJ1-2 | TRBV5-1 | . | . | CASSLGAGYTF | TGCGCCAGCAGCTTGGGGGCGGGCTACACCTTC
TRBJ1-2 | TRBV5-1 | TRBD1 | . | CASSLETGAKGGYTF | TGCGCCAGCAGCTTGGAGACAGGGGCAAAAGGCGGCTACACCTTC
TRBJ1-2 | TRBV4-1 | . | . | CASSQDPVSRGYTF | TGCGCCAGCAGCCAAGACCCAGTCTCTAGGGGCTACACCTTC
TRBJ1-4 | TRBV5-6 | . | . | CASSSLTGSIDNEKLFF | TGTGCCAGCAGCTCCTTGACAGGAAGCATCGATAATGAAAAACTGTTTTTT
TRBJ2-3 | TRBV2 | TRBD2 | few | CASSESVWGGTDTQYF | TGTGCCAGCAGTGAATCAGTCTGGGGGGGGACAGATACGCAGTATTTT
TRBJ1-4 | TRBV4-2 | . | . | CASLAGRSGDRANEKLFF | TGTGCCAGCCTCGCGGGCCGGTCAGGGGATAGAGCTAATGAAAAACTGTTTTTT
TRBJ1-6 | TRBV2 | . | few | CASRDSNSPLHF | TGTGCCAGCAGAGACAGTAATTCACCCCTCCACTTT
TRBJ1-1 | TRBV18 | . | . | CASSPRGGMNTEAFF | TGTGCCAGCTCACCACGCGGGGGCATGAACACTGAAGCTTTCTTT
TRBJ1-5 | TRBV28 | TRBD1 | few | CASTYRGVSNQPQHF | TGTGCCAGCACGTACAGGGGAGTCAGCAATCAGCCCCAGCATTTT
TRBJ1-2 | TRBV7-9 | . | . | CASSSGVGYGYTF | TGTGCCAGCAGCTCAGGGGTCGGCTATGGCTACACCTTC
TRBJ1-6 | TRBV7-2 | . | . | CASSLGQGGTNSPLHF | TGTGCCAGCAGCTTAGGTCAGGGAGGGACTAATTCACCCCTCCACTTT
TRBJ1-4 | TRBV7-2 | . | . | CASSRGPAPLNEKLFF | TGTGCCAGCAGCCGCGGCCCCGCACCCTTAAATGAAAAACTGTTTTTT
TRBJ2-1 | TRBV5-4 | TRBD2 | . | CASSLRVRPSGGVYNEQFF | TGTGCCAGCAGCTTGAGGGTTCGGCCTAGCGGGGGGGTTTACAATGAGCAGTTCTTC
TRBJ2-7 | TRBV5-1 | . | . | CASSLAQLSYEQYF | TGCGCCAGCAGCTTGGCACAGTTGTCCTACGAGCAGTACTTC
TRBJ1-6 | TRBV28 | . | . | CASSFGGNSPLHF | TGTGCCAGCAGTTTTGGCGGTAATTCACCCCTCCACTTT
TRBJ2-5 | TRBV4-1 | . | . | CASSQDSETQYF | TGCGCCAGCAGCCAAGATTCTGAGACCCAGTACTTC
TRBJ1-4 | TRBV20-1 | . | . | CSASSGSNEKLFF | TGCAGTGCTAGTTCCGGGAGTAATGAAAAACTGTTTTTT
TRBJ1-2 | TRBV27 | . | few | CASSLSIGEGYGYTF | TGTGCCAGCAGTTTGAGTATCGGGGAGGGCTATGGCTACACCTTC
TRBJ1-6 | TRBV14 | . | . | CASSQQYNSPLHF | TGTGCCAGCAGCCAACAGTATAATTCACCCCTCCACTTT
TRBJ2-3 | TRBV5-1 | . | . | CASSPSSASTDTQYF | TGCGCCAGCAGCCCTAGCAGTGCTAGCACAGATACGCAGTATTTT
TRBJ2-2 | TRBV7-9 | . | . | CASRDMNTGELFF | TGTGCCAGCAGGGACATGAACACCGGGGAGCTGTTTTTT
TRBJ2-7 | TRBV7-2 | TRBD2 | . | CASSFYGGSSYEQYF | TGTGCCAGCAGCTTTTACGGGGGGAGCTCCTACGAGCAGTACTTC
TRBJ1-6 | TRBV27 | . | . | CASSFEGSSYNSPLHF | TGTGCCAGCAGTTTTGAGGGAAGCTCCTATAATTCACCCCTCCACTTT
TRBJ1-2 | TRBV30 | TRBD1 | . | CAWSTGTGRGYTF | TGTGCCTGGAGTACGGGGACAGGGAGGGGCTACACCTTC
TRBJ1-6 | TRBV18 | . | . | CASSGGANNSPLHF | TGTGCCAGCTCGGGAGGGGCCAATAATTCACCCCTCCACTTT
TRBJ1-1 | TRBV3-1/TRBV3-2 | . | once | CASSLQGGGTEAFF | TGTGCCAGCAGCTTGCAGGGAGGAGGCACTGAAGCTTTCTTT
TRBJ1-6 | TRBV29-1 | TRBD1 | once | CSVRAEGANSPLHF | TGCAGCGTTCGGGCAGAGGGGGCAAATTCACCCCTCCACTTT
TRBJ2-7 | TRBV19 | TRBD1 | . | CASSLSDRGREQYF | TGTGCCAGTAGTCTATCGGACAGGGGGCGTGAGCAGTACTTC
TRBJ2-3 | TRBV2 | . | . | CASRPTRLADTQYF | TGTGCCAGCAGACCGACTAGACTGGCAGATACGCAGTATTTT
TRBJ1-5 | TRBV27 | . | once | CASSFEGSNQPQHF | TGTGCCAGCAGTTTCGAGGGAAGCAATCAGCCCCAGCATTTT